What follows are 5 T cell receptor beta chains derived from one specimen sequenced in a study of spatial heterogeneity in lung cancer (dated by TCRdb to about 2019). The method behind the library was 5' RACE. The sample was run on a NextSeq 500. The raw public reads went through TCRdb reprocessing: fastp at Q25, MiXCR clone calling, in-frame beta chains kept. Records with the same CDR3 protein are collapsed into one entry carrying the most frequent genes and DNA. The table for this sample lists some 21,000 distinct CDR3 sequences; 3% to 4% of them were counted only once. Roughly 26% of the sample is in the top ten clones. In the paper's terms, the time point label means: sample taken at primary tumor resection. This sample comprised PBMCs, obtained at surgery. These receptors were collected from a female donor with early-stage non-small cell lung cancer.

This clonotype was counted at least ten times. J is TRBJ1-1 and V is TRBV20-1; D perhaps matches TRBD1 (5 bases). This CDR3 has 15 amino acids. Trimming cost V 4 bases and J 1 base, with 16 bases left between them. Looked up from germline, CDR1 is DFQATT and CDR2 is SNEGSKA (reference sequence). CDR3 nucleotide sequence: TGCAGTGCTACCCGTAGGGGAAGTCCGAACACTGAAGCTTTCTTT. Amino acid sequence: CSATRRGSPNTEAFF.

This clonotype has a count of ten or more. This chain uses TRBV11-2 with TRBJ1-1; unclear D gene. The V gene's germline CDR1 is SGHAT and CDR2 FQNNGV. This CDR3 comprises 15 residues. The V end lost 0 bases, the J end lost 1 base, and 9 bases lay between the germline ends. This chain's CDR3 is CASSLEMWENTEAFF. CDR3 coding DNA: TGTGCCAGCAGCTTAGAGATGTGGGAGAACACTGAAGCTTTCTTT.

At least ten counts were recorded for this clonotype. The rearrangement joins TRBV27 to TRBJ2-7; TRBD2 aligns across 14 bases. Germline V gene data show CDR1 as MNHEY and CDR2 as SMNVEV (reference sequence). CDR3 length equals 16 residues. Trimming at V came to 5 bases and at J to 6 bases, leaving 9 bases not matched to a gene. Here the CDR3 reads CASSIGLAGGFREQYF. The CDR3 DNA reads as TGTGCCAGCAGTATCGGACTAGCGGGGGGATTTCGCGAGCAGTACTTC.

This clonotype was observed many times. The gene calls are TRBV12-3 or TRBV12-4 and TRBJ1-1; perhaps TRBD1 as D (6 bases). CDR3 length equals 12 residues. Trimming took 10 bases from V and 6 from J, leaving 15 bases between them. The CDR3 sequence is CATRPGAAEAFF. Written as DNA, the CDR3 is TGTGCCACACGCCCGGGGGCTGCTGAAGCTTTCTTT.

This clonotype has a count of ten or more. The rearrangement joins TRBV11-1 to TRBJ2-7; 9 bases agree with TRBD1. The germline gives CDR1 SGHAT, CDR2 FQDESV (reference sequence). CDR3 length: 14 amino acids. V trimming: 5 bases; J trimming: 7 bases; junction bases outside the gene matches: 9. In DNA form, the CDR3 reads TGTGCCAGCAGCCCAGGACAGGGGCACGAAGAGCAGTACTTC. This translates into CASSPGQGHEEQYF.